This T cell receptor (beta chain) originates from a study of CD8 T cells in Susac syndrome. RNA totalling roughly 0.5 to 1 ug underwent reverse transcription with random hexamers. A multiplex approach, immunoSEQ multiplex PCR, amplified TCR beta CDR3 across 54 Vbeta and 13 Jbeta. TCRdb recomputed calls from the immunoSEQ multiplex PCR reads with MiXCR, one row per CDR3 protein. Counted here are 150,000 to 200,000 distinct CDR3 sequences, 93% occurring once; the ten biggest clones make up approximately 0.14%. Age- and sex-matched healthy donors served as the control group. V was clipped by 0 bases and J by 0 bases; unmatched bases: 3. Germline V gives CDR1 LNHDA, CDR2 SQIVND (reference sequence). CDR3 length: 17 residues.

This TCR was recovered from a human donor in good health. Sequencing was done on a sample of CD4+ T cells from PBMCs. The J gene is TRBJ2-3, the V gene TRBV19; 10 bases line up with TRBD2. CDR3 amino acids: CASSIDRTSGSTDTQYF. The CDR3 bases are TGTGCCAGTAGTATAGATCGGACTAGCGGTAGCACAGATACGCAGTATTTT.